These 6 T cell receptor beta chains came from one sample sequenced in a study of T cell responses to AZD1222 COVID-19 vaccine. Method: immunoSEQ multiplex PCR; TCRdb's copy keeps in-frame clones and lacks some. The sample lists about 94,000 clones; 88% were seen once. This material consisted of peripheral blood, taken 28 days after the second AZD1222 dose. All receptors come from an adult who received the AZD1222 COVID-19 vaccine.

This sequence joins TRBV6-2 or TRBV6-3 and TRBJ2-7, with no clear D. The CDR3 runs 16 residues. V gave up 0 bases and J gave up 2 bases, with 14 bases separating them. Germline values: CDR1 MNHEY, CDR2 SVGEGT. The CDR3 DNA is TGTGCCAGCAGTTACTCTCTAGAGGTGGGCCCCTACGAGCAGTACTTC. It translates to CASSYSLEVGPYEQYF.

The chain has TRBV5-1 and TRBJ2-7, with 10 bases matching TRBD1. Germline CDR1 is SGHRS and CDR2 is YFSETQ. The CDR3 totals 14 residues. V shed 5 bases, J shed 6 bases, and the junction held 8 bases outside the gene matches. CDR3: CASRGTGDFLEQYF. Here the CDR3 DNA reads TGCGCCAGCAGAGGGACAGGGGATTTTCTCGAGCAGTACTTC.

This clone is a singleton in its sample. The J gene is TRBJ2-7, the V gene TRBV6-5; D might be TRBD2 (6 bases). This CDR3 spans 15 amino acids. V shed 8 bases and J shed 2 bases, with 19 bases lying between them. Per germline, CDR1 MNHEY and CDR2 SVGAGI. Written as DNA, the CDR3 is TGTGCCAGCCGGGAGAATACCAGAGGTCCCTACGAGCAGTACTTC. Translation: CASRENTRGPYEQYF.

The chain employs TRBV2 and TRBJ2-1; 14 nucleotides align to TRBD2. This CDR3 has 15 residues. V lost 3 bases, J lost 9 bases, and 4 bases stayed unmatched. Germline loops: CDR1 SNHLY, CDR2 FYNNEI. Here the CDR3 reads CASSEGLAGEGEQFF. CDR3 nucleotides: TGTGCCAGCAGTGAGGGACTAGCGGGAGAAGGTGAGCAGTTCTTC.

The chain uses TRBV2 and TRBJ2-5; the D gene is possibly TRBD2 (7 bases). The CDR3 consists of 17 residues. Germline loops: CDR1 SNHLY, CDR2 FYNNEI. V shed 2 bases and J shed 5 bases, with 21 bases lying between them. The DNA for the CDR3 is TGTGCCAGCAGTGAATGCCTGGGAGGGGGGGCTTGTGAGACCCAGTACTTC. This gives the protein CASSECLGGGACETQYF.

This clone has just one count. The CDR3 sequence is CASRDLGNVFYGYTF. The CDR3 region has the DNA TGTGCCAGCAGGGACCTCGGTAATGTATTCTATGGCTACACCTTC. V gene TRBV6-5 combines with J gene TRBJ1-2; D remains ambiguous. The V end was cut by 6 bases, the J end by 4 bases, with 18 bases between. The CDR3 length is 15 residues. CDR1 MNHEY and CDR2 SVGAGI come from the germline V gene.